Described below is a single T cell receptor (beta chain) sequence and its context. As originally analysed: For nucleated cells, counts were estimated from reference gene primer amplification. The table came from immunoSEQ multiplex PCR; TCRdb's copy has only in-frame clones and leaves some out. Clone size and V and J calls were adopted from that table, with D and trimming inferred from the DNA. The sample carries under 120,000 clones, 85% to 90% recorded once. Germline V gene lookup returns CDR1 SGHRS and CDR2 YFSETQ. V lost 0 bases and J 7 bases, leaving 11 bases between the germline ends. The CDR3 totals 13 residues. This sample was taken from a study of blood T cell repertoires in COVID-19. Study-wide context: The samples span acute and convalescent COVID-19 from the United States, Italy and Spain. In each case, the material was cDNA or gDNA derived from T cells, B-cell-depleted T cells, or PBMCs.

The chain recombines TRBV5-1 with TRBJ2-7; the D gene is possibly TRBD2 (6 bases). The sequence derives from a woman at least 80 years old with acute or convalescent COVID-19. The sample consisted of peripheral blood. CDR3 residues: CASSLVAGGEQYF. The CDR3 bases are TGCGCCAGCAGCTTGGTAGCCGGGGGTGAGCAGTACTTC. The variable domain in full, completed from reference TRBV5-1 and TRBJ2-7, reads KAGVTQTPRYLIKTRGQQVTLSCSPISGHRSVSWYQQTPGQGLQFLFEYFSETQRNKGNFPGRFSGRQFSNSRSEMNVSTLELGDSALYLCASSLVAGGEQYFGPGTRLTVT.